These 32 T cell receptor beta chains originate from one sample sequenced in a study of CD8+CD57+ T cells in acquired aplastic anemia. Profiling of TCR beta VDJ combinations and CDR3 sequences used genomic DNA as template. TCRdb called the reads again in MiXCR, with one record for every CDR3 protein. The profile shows about 400,000 distinct CDR3 sequences, roughly 64% of them singletons. Sample: sorted CD4+, CD8+, or CD8+CD57+ T cells (not recorded which) from PBMCs. The receptors come from a human donor in good health, serving as a control.

This clonotype appeared many times. This chain uses TRBV7-2 with TRBJ2-3, with D perhaps being TRBD1 or TRBD2 (5 bases each). CDR3 length: 17 residues. V lost 1 base, J lost 0 bases, and 14 bases lay in between. From germline, CDR1 is SGHTA and CDR2 FQGNSA. CDR3 in DNA: TGTGCCAGCAGCTTAGTAGGGACCCCGGGAAGCACAGATACGCAGTATTTT. It codes for CASSLVGTPGSTDTQYF.

This sequence joins TRBV11-2 and TRBJ2-7; no clear D gene. This CDR3 region has 12 residues. Trimming left V 5 bases short and J 10 bases short, with 15 bases between. Germline V gene sequence: CDR1 SGHAT, CDR2 FQNNGV. The CDR3 region is CASSEQANKQYF. The DNA for the CDR3 is TGTGCCAGCAGCGAACAAGCGAACAAACAGTACTTC.

A single count supports this clonotype. This chain links TRBV5-5 with TRBJ2-7, with D possibly being TRBD1 (5 bases). Germline V gives CDR1 SGHKS, CDR2 YYEKEE (reference sequence). The CDR3 is 15 residues long. Trimming pared 2 bases from V and 0 bases from J, leaving 12 bases between. The CDR3 loop reads CASSFTGASSYEQYF. The CDR3 DNA is TGTGCCAGCAGCTTTACAGGAGCGAGCTCCTACGAGCAGTACTTC. The full variable domain, rest sourced from reference TRBV5-5 and TRBJ2-7, is DAGVTQSPTHLIKTRGQQVTLRCSPISGHKSVSWYQQVLGQGPQFIFQYYEKEERGRGNFPDRFSARQFPNYSSELNVNALLLGDSALYLCASSFTGASSYEQYFGPGTRLTVT.

This clonotype was recorded only once. A read error may produce the germline difference seen at one junction end. The rearrangement links TRBV5-1 to TRBJ2-1, with TRBD2 matching over 8 bases. The germline V gene encodes CDR1 SGHRS and CDR2 YFSETQ. This CDR3 region has 16 residues. CDR3 sequence reads: CASSQRQRGWYNEQFF. CDR3 coding DNA: TGTGCCAGCAGCCAAAGGCAGCGGGGGTGGTACAATGAGCAGTTCTTC.

The rearrangement links TRBV7-2 to TRBJ2-7; 8 bases line up with TRBD2. The CDR3 extends over 15 amino acids. After removal of 4 bases from V and 13 bases from J, the junction contained 18 bases not matched to a gene. Germline CDR1 and CDR2: SGHTA and FQGNSA. The CDR3 sequence: CASSSQERENHDFYF. The CDR3 DNA is TGTGCCAGCAGCTCCCAGGAGCGGGAGAACCACGACTTCTACTTC. Full variable domain (missing parts from reference TRBV7-2 and TRBJ2-7): GAGVSQSPSNKVTEKGKDVELRCDPISGHTALYWYRQSLGQGLEFLIYFQGNSAPDKSGLPSDRFSAERTGGSVSTLTIQRTQQEDSAVYLCASSSQERENHDFYFGPGTRLTVT.

V gene TRBV29-1 combines with J gene TRBJ2-4; D remains unclear. Trimming stripped 6 bases from V and 7 bases from J, with 10 bases between. CDR1 and CDR2 (germline): SQVTM, ANQGSEA. This CDR3 is 11 amino acids long. The CDR3 region has the DNA TGCAGCGTCGGAGACAAGAACATTCAGTACTTC. Translating it yields CSVGDKNIQYF. Using reference TRBV29-1 and TRBJ2-4 for the parts outside the CDR3, the full variable domain is SAVISQKPSRDICQRGTSLTIQCQVDSQVTMMFWYRQQPGQSLTLIATANQGSEATYESGFVIDKFPISRPNLTFSTLTVSNMSPEDSSIYLCSVGDKNIQYFGAGTRLSVL.

Note on this clonotype: One end of the junction is discordant with germline, which a read error may explain. The chain recombines TRBV7-2 with TRBJ1-2; tentatively, D is TRBD1 (5 bases). This CDR3 spans 14 amino acids. The V gene's germline CDR1 is SGHTA and CDR2 FQGNSA. CDR3 coding DNA: TGCGCCAGCAGCATGAGCCAGGGCGGTTATGCCTACACCTTC. This encodes CASSMSQGGYAYTF.

A word on this clonotype: No conserved phenylalanine or tryptophan is present at the end of the CDR3, so a read error is the likely explanation. It is unclear where the CDR3 begins or ends on the DNA, so no DNA is shown, and the CDR3 is as TCRdb lists it. The rearrangement uses TRBV7-2 and TRBJ2-5; the table's D call, TRBD1, has no DNA check behind it. The CDR3 comprises 12 residues, both ends counted. Germline V gene data show CDR1 as SGHTA and CDR2 as FQGNSA. The CDR3 here is CASSGGGQNQPH.

V gene TRBV20-1 combines with J gene TRBJ1-1; maybe TRBD1 (6 bases). V was trimmed by 3 bases and J by 5 bases, leaving 16 bases between them. The CDR3 totals 14 residues. Germline CDR1 is DFQATT and CDR2 is SNEGSKA (reference sequence). The DNA for the CDR3 is TGCAGTGCTAGTGGGGCAGGGGTGAGGACTGAAGCTTTCTTT. Translating gives CSASGAGVRTEAFF.

For this clonotype: An end of the junction does not agree with germline; a read error may underlie this. The chain joins TRBV4-1 to TRBJ1-2; D gene uncertain. Germline CDR1 is MGHRA and CDR2 is YSYEKL. This CDR3 has 14 residues. This CDR3 reads CASSRGHLGYSYTF. The DNA of the CDR3 is TGCGCCAGCAGCCGAGGGCATCTTGGCTATAGCTACACCTTC.

The chain is built from TRBV7-2 and TRBJ1-1; 8 bases agree with TRBD1. The J call is uncertain, as TRBJ2-7 better fits the DNA end. The CDR3 is made up of 13 amino acids. Germline V gene lookup returns CDR1 SGHTA and CDR2 FQGNSA. This CDR3 is CASRWDRNSGQYF. The CDR3 bases are TGTGCCAGCAGATGGGACAGGAACTCCGGGCAGTACTTC.

The table lists this clonotype with many counts. V usage is TRBV18 and J usage is TRBJ2-7; 9 bases agree with TRBD1. The V segment lost 6 bases and the J segment 3 bases; nucleotides outside the gene matches: 3. Germline loops: CDR1 KGHSH, CDR2 LQKENI. The CDR3 covers 13 residues. CDR3 DNA sequence: TGTGCCAGCTCTTCGGACAGGGGCTACGAGCAGTACTTC. As protein: CASSSDRGYEQYF.

V and J are TRBV11-2 and TRBJ1-5; D is unresolved. Germline V gene data show CDR1 as SGHAT and CDR2 as FQNNGV. CDR3 length: 15 amino acids. The germline V and J ends were trimmed by 7 bases and 3 bases, with 16 bases remaining between them. In DNA form, the CDR3 reads TGTGCCAGCACCCCGGGCATAACCACCAATCAGCCCCAGCATTTT. It specifies CASTPGITTNQPQHF.

This chain's CDR3 is CTLVENYGYTF. CDR3 coding DNA: TGTACCTTAGTTGAAAACTATGGCTACACCTTC. The chain joins TRBV24-1 to TRBJ1-2, with unresolved D. The CDR3 extends over 11 amino acids. Germline-derived CDR1 and CDR2 are KGHDR and SFDVKD.

This rearrangement joins TRBV12-3 or TRBV12-4 to TRBJ2-1; 9 nucleotides align to TRBD1. V lost 5 bases and J lost 5; bases outside the gene matches: 10. The CDR3 is 16 residues long. CDR3 sequence (DNA): TGTGCCAGCAGTCCAAGCCCGGGACAGGGCAACAATGAGCAGTTCTTC. This encodes CASSPSPGQGNNEQFF.

J is TRBJ1-1 and V is TRBV7-6, with a tentative D call TRBD1 (5 bases). The CDR3 loop spans 12 amino acids. The V gene's germline CDR1 is SGHVS and CDR2 FNYEAQ. The V end was cut by 0 bases, the J end by 7 bases, with 6 bases between. CDR3 DNA: TGTGCCAGCAGCTTAGCGGACAATGAAGCTTTCTTT. Its translation is CASSLADNEAFF.

Remarks on this clonotype: Sequence at one end of the junction differs from germline and may be a read error. V is TRBV11-2 and J is TRBJ2-7; 8 bases are shared with TRBD2. This CDR3 comprises 14 residues. Germline CDR1 and CDR2: SGHAT and FQNNGV. CDR3 coding DNA: TGTGCCAACAGCTTAGGAGCGGGAGTCTACGAGCAGTACTTC. It encodes CANSLGAGVYEQYF.

The chain couples TRBV29-1 to TRBJ1-6, with 8 bases identical to TRBD1. V lost 6 bases and J lost 9; bases outside the gene matches: 19. From germline, CDR1 is SQVTM and CDR2 ANQGSEA. This CDR3 is built from 17 residues. CDR3 sequence reads: CSVSETGDSARGSPLHF. The CDR3 bases are TGCAGCGTATCCGAGACAGGGGATTCCGCCCGCGGTTCACCCCTCCACTTT.

This clonotype has only a few counts. The V gene is TRBV7-9, the J gene TRBJ1-2; a possible D gene is TRBD1 (6 bases). This CDR3 spans 12 amino acids. Germline values: CDR1 SEHNR, CDR2 FQNEAQ (reference sequence). V lost 7 bases to trimming and J lost 8 bases, with 14 bases between them. In nucleotides, the CDR3 is TGTGCCAGCACCGCTACAGGGCAAGGCTACACCTTC. This encodes CASTATGQGYTF.

A few counts support this clonotype. The chain recombines TRBV3-1 with TRBJ2-5, with 11 bases matching TRBD2. The germline V gene encodes CDR1 LGHDT and CDR2 YNNKEL (reference sequence). The trim removed 0 bases at V and 1 base at J, leaving 4 bases unmatched. The CDR3 covers 17 residues. For the CDR3, the DNA is TGTGCCAGCAGCCAAGAGTTGACTAGCGGGGCCCAAGAGACCCAGTACTTC. Translated, it gives CASSQELTSGAQETQYF.

The chain is built from TRBV6-5 and TRBJ2-1; TRBD1 agrees at 7 bases. The CDR3 runs 14 residues. Germline V gene lookup returns CDR1 MNHEY and CDR2 SVGAGI. J lost 5 bases, V lost 7 bases, and 8 bases had no gene match. The CDR3 DNA reads TGTGCCAGCACCCTCGGGACAGCCAACAATGAGCAGTTCTTC. Translating it yields CASTLGTANNEQFF.

This clonotype is a singleton in its sample. A clone one base away is much larger, so this may be a read error. CDR3 residues: CASSQDRMGTGEETEAFF. The CDR3 nucleotides read TGCGCCAGCAGCCAAGATAGGATGGGCACAGGGGAAGAAACTGAAGCTTTCTTT. This chain joins TRBV5-6 and TRBJ1-1; TRBD1 matches 7 bases. The CDR3 has 18 residues. Germline assignment: CDR1 SGHDT and CDR2 YYEEEE.

This clonotype was counted ten times or more. The V call is TRBV2, the J call TRBJ1-1; possible D gene TRBD1, 5 bases. This CDR3 is built from 14 residues. V was trimmed by 3 bases and J by 1 base, leaving 9 bases between them. Germline CDR1 SNHLY, CDR2 FYNNEI. The chain's CDR3 is CASSEGQANTEAFF. CDR3 coding DNA: TGTGCCAGCAGTGAGGGGCAGGCGAACACTGAAGCTTTCTTT.

The table lists this clonotype with a few counts. A much larger clone lies a single base off, so this may be a read error. The chain carries TRBV5-1 and TRBJ2-7; tentative D call: TRBD1 (6 bases). The CDR3 consists of 13 residues. CDR1 SGHRS and CDR2 YFSETQ come from the germline V gene. In DNA, the CDR3 is TGTGCCAGCACCGAGACAGGCTGCTACGGGCAGTACTTC. As protein: CASTETGCYGQYF.

A few counts support this clonotype. A much larger clone lies a single base off, so this may be a read error. The chain joins TRBV4-2 to TRBJ1-6; D possibly corresponds to TRBD1 (6 bases). The CDR3 covers 17 residues. V lost 3 bases and J 0 bases, leaving 12 bases between the germline ends. Germline CDR1 LGHNA, CDR2 YNFKEQ. The CDR3 loop is CASSQRTVSSYNSPLHF. In DNA, the CDR3 is TGTGCCAGCAGCCAGAGGACAGTTAGCTCCTATAATTCACCCCTCCACTTT.

J is TRBJ1-6 and V is TRBV20-1, with 7 positions matching TRBD1. Germline V CDR1 and CDR2: DFQATT, SNEGSKA (reference sequence). The CDR3 sequence is 13 residues long. Trimming took 7 bases from V and 3 from J; bases not matched to a gene: 3. For the CDR3, the DNA is TGCAGTGGCGGGGACAGCTATAATTCACCCCTCCACTTT. Encoded protein: CSGGDSYNSPLHF.

Details on this clonotype: Given the absence of the conserved phenylalanine or tryptophan at the CDR3 end, a read error is likely. The limits of the CDR3 on the DNA are not certain, so only TCRdb's listed CDR3 is given. The chain carries TRBV7-2 and TRBJ1-1; the DNA was not compared with TRBD1, the D call given in the table. Germline CDR1 and CDR2: SGHTA and FQGNSA. The CDR3 has 13 amino acids, counting both end residues. CDR3 in amino acids: CASSLDGFAYEGA.

Comment on this clonotype: The CDR3 carries no conserved terminal phenylalanine or tryptophan, so it likely arises from a read error. The DNA is left out, because the CDR3 cannot be placed on it with certainty; the CDR3 is given as TCRdb lists it. The chain uses TRBV9 and TRBJ1-2. Germline CDR1 is SGDLS and CDR2 is YYNGEE. The CDR3 extends over 13 residues, inclusive of both ends. CDR3 loop: CASSVGQLAGDWV.

The gene calls are TRBV7-8 and TRBJ2-3, with unresolved D. CDR1 and CDR2 (germline): SGHVS, FQNEAQ. The CDR3 has 15 residues. V lost 5 bases and J 14 bases, leaving 26 bases between the germline ends. CDR3 in DNA: TGTGCCAGCAGCCAAGCGTCACCTCTCACAGATAGGCTGTATTTT. Its translation is CASSQASPLTDRLYF.

In nucleotides, the CDR3 is TGTGCCAGCAGCGCCCGGGTTCACACTGAAGCCTTCTTTACTTTC. It codes for CASSARVHTEAFFTF. The chain recombines TRBV7-9 with TRBJ2-6; D remains ambiguous. This CDR3 has 15 amino acids. CDR1 and CDR2 from the germline V gene are SEHNR and FQNEAQ (reference sequence). Between the trimmed V and J ends, which lost 5 bases and 19 bases, there was a span of 27 bases.

Ten or more counts support this clonotype. J is TRBJ2-1 and V is TRBV9, with 10 nucleotides matching TRBD2. Germline trimming cut 6 bases from V and 5 bases from J; bases unmatched to any gene: 8. The CDR3 consists of 15 residues. The germline gives CDR1 SGDLS, CDR2 YYNGEE. The CDR3: CASTTSLAGDNEQFF. DNA for the CDR3: TGTGCCAGCACTACCAGTCTAGCGGGGGACAATGAGCAGTTCTTC.

Turning to this clonotype: Mismatch with germline at one junction end may stem from a read error. Here the CDR3 DNA reads TGTGCCAGCAGCACCGCCCCGGGGGAGTACGAGCAGAACTTC. This sequence encodes CASSTAPGEYEQNF. The chain recombines TRBV7-9 with TRBJ2-7; TRBD2 might be the D (6 bases). The length of the CDR3 is 14 residues. Germline V gives CDR1 SEHNR, CDR2 FQNEAQ (reference sequence).